This entry describes one T cell receptor (beta chain). This entry belongs to a study of human T cells and chemical hapten exposure. Individual cDNA molecules (in the library) carried attached unique molecular identifiers. MiXCR was run by TCRdb on the RACE reads, yielding one entry per CDR3 protein. The sample carries approximately 100,000 distinct CDR3 sequences, approximately 12% recorded once. Regarding time point: pre-sensitization, week 0. Treatment: therapeutic diphenylcyclopropenone sensitization with weekly scalp DPC. The length of the CDR3 is 12 residues. Trimming took off 7 bases at V and 2 bases at J, with 6 bases between the two ends. Germline loops: CDR1 SGHTA, CDR2 FQGNSA.

Sequencing used whole blood, obtained in connection with sensitization to the hapten diphenylcyclopropenone (DPC). The chain uses TRBV7-2 and TRBJ1-5; the D is unclear. The clonotype comes from a woman aged 50 to 60 with alopecia areata. Some clones in this sample may be carry-over from other donors' samples. This CDR3 reads CASNRGNQPQHF. CDR3 in DNA: TGTGCCAGCAACCGGGGCAATCAGCCCCAGCATTTT.